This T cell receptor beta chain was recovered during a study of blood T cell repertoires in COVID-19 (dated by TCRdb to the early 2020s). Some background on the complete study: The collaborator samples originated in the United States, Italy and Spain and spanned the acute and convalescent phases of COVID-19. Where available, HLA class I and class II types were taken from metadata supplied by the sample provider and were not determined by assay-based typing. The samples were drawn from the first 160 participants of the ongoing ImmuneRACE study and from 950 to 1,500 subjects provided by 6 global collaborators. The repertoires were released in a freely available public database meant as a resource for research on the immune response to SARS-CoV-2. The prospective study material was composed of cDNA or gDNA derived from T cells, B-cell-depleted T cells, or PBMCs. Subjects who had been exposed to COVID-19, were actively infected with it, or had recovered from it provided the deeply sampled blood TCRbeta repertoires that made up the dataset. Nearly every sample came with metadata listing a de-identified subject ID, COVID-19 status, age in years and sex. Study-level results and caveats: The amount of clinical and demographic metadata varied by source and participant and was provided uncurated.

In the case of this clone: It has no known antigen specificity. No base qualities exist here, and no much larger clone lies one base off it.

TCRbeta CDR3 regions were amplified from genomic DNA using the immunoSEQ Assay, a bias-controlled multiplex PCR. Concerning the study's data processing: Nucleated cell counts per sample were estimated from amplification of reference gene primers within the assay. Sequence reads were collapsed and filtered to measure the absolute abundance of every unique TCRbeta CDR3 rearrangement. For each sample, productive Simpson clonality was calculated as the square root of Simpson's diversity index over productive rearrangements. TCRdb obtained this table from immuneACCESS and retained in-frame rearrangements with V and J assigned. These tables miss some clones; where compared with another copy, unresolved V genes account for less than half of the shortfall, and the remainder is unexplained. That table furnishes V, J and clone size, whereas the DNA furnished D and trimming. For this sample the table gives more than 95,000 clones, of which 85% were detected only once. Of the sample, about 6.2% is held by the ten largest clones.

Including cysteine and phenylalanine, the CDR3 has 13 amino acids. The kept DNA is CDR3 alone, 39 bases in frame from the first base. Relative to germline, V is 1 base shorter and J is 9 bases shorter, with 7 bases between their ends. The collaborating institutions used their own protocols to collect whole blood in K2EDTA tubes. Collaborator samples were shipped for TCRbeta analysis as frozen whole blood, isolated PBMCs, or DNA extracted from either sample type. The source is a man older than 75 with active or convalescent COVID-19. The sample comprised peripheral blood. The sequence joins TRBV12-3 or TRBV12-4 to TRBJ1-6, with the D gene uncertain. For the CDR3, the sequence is CASSLDTVSPLHF. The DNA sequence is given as TGTGCCAGCAGTTTAGATACGGTTTCACCCCTCCACTTT.